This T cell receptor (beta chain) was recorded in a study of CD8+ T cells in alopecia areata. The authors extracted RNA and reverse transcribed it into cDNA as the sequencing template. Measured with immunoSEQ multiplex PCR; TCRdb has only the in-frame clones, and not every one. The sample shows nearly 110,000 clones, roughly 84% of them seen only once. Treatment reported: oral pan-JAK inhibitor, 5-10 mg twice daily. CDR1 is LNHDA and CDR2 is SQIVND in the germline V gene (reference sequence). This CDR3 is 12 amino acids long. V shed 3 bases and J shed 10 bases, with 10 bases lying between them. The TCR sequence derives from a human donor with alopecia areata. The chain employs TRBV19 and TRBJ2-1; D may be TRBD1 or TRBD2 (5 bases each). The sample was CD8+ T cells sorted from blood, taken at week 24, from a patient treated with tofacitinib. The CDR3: CASSMGELEQFF. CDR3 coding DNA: TGTGCCAGTAGTATGGGGGAGTTGGAGCAGTTCTTC. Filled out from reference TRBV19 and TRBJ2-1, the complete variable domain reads DGGITQSPKYLFRKEGQNVTLSCEQNLNHDAMYWYRQDPGQGLRLIYYSQIVNDFQKGDIAEGYSVSREKKESFPLTVTSAQKNPTAFYLCASSMGELEQFFGPGTRLTVL.